The 20 T cell receptor beta chains below were found in one sample sequenced in a study of CD8 T cells in Susac syndrome. The RNA, about 0.45 to 1 ug, was put through reverse transcription using random hexamers. MiXCR, run by TCRdb on the immunoSEQ multiplex PCR reads, gives a single entry per CDR3 protein. The sample yields 100,000 to 150,000 distinct CDR3 sequences, about 95% seen once. Sample: CD4+ T cells from PBMCs. These receptors were collected from a human donor in good health.

This rearrangement joins TRBV29-1 to TRBJ2-3, with D possibly TRBD2 on 5 matching bases. V lost 7 bases, J lost 4 bases, and 12 bases lay in between. The germline V gene encodes CDR1 SQVTM and CDR2 ANQGSEA. The CDR3 is 12 residues long. The CDR3 coding sequence is TGCAGCGGGAGGAGTAGTGCAGATACGCAGTATTTT. It codes for CSGRSSADTQYF.

This clonotype has more than one count but fewer than ten. The rearrangement joins TRBV29-1 to TRBJ2-3; 9 bases are a match to TRBD1. V lost 5 bases, J lost 5 bases, and 8 bases stayed unmatched. The germline V gene encodes CDR1 SQVTM and CDR2 ANQGSEA. The CDR3 has 14 residues. The CDR3 nucleotides are TGCAGCGTTAGGGAACAGGGGGCGGGAGATACGCAGTATTTT. Translation gives CSVREQGAGDTQYF.

This chain joins TRBV18 and TRBJ1-2; the match to TRBD1 covers 9 bases. V was clipped by 4 bases and J by 3 bases; unmatched bases: 6. The germline CDR1 and CDR2 sequences are KGHSH and LQKENI. There are 15 residues in the CDR3. DNA for the CDR3: TGTGCCAGCTCACTGGGACAGGGCAGGGACTATGGCTACACCTTC. This sequence encodes CASSLGQGRDYGYTF.

The rearrangement joins TRBV7-2 to TRBJ2-4; D assignment may be TRBD1 or TRBD2 (7 bases each). The CDR3 consists of 15 residues. Germline V gene sequence: CDR1 SGHTA, CDR2 FQGNSA. V lost 7 bases and J lost 5, with 18 bases in between. The CDR3 coding sequence is TGTGCCAGCACCCGGGGAGGGGGCCTTGAAAACATTCAGTACTTC. It is translated as CASTRGGGLENIQYF.

The chain has TRBV29-1 and TRBJ2-1; D is undetermined. This CDR3 has 12 residues. Per germline, CDR1 SQVTM and CDR2 ANQGSEA. Trimming shortened V by 7 bases and J by 5 bases, and 12 bases separated the two germline ends. The CDR3 DNA is TGCAGCGAGCAGGACGGTAACAATGAGCAGTTCTTC. This translates into CSEQDGNNEQFF.

The chain links TRBV7-9 to TRBJ2-1; D gene ambiguous. Per the germline V gene, CDR1 is SEHNR and CDR2 is FQNEAQ (reference sequence). This CDR3 contains 15 residues. With 2 bases removed from V and 2 bases from J, the gap between germline ends came to 10 bases. CDR3 amino acids: CASSLSDRTYNEQFF. CDR3 sequence (DNA): TGTGCCAGCAGCTTATCGGATCGCACCTACAATGAGCAGTTCTTC.

This sequence joins TRBV28 and TRBJ2-7, with 10 bases identical to TRBD1. The V gene's germline CDR1 is MDHEN and CDR2 SYDVKM. The CDR3 length is 14 residues. After removal of 2 bases from V and 8 bases from J, the junction contained 6 bases not matched to a gene. This CDR3 reads CASSLPGTGDKQYF. DNA for the CDR3: TGTGCCAGCAGTTTACCCGGGACAGGGGACAAGCAGTACTTC.

The rearrangement links TRBV7-9 to TRBJ1-1; D gene ambiguous. Per germline, CDR1 SEHNR and CDR2 FQNEAQ (reference sequence). The CDR3 loop spans 13 amino acids. V gave up 2 bases and J gave up 7 bases, with 11 bases separating them. The CDR3 region has the DNA TGTGCCAGCAGCTTATCTTCCCTGGGTGAAGCTTTCTTT. This codes for CASSLSSLGEAFF.

V usage is TRBV9 and J usage is TRBJ1-2; TRBD1 matches 8 bases. From germline, CDR1 is SGDLS and CDR2 YYNGEE. The V and J ends lost 2 bases and 3 bases, in that order; junction bases with no gene match: 0. This CDR3 is built from 13 residues. The CDR3 sequence is CASSVDRDYGYTF. The CDR3 nucleotides are TGTGCCAGCAGCGTGGACAGGGACTATGGCTACACCTTC.

The CDR3 here is CASSWVGGLKTGELFF. The CDR3 DNA reads TGTGCCAGCAGCTGGGTCGGAGGACTCAAAACCGGGGAGCTGTTTTTT. The genes are TRBV28 and TRBJ2-2; the D gene is possibly TRBD2 (5 bases). V lost 6 bases and J 5 bases, leaving 19 bases between the germline ends. CDR1 is MDHEN and CDR2 is SYDVKM in the germline V gene. This CDR3 is 16 amino acids long.

The chain carries TRBV28 and TRBJ2-7; tentatively, D is TRBD1 (6 bases). Per germline, CDR1 MDHEN and CDR2 SYDVKM. V dropped 4 bases and J dropped 7 bases, with 23 bases sitting between them. This CDR3 has 16 residues. For the CDR3, the DNA is TGTGCCAGCAGTTCGTCCGGACAGTTCCCCTGGGGGGAGCAGTACTTC. It translates to CASSSSGQFPWGEQYF. The complete variable domain, with remaining parts taken from reference TRBV28 and TRBJ2-7, reads DVKVTQSSRYLVKRTGEKVFLECVQDMDHENMFWYRQDPGLGLRLIYFSYDVKMKEKGDIPEGYSVSREKKERFSLILESASTNQTSMYLCASSSSGQFPWGEQYFGPGTRLTVT.

The chain links TRBV27 to TRBJ1-2; D unclear. Trimming took off 2 bases at V and 0 bases at J, with 7 bases between the two ends. CDR3 length: 14 amino acids. The germline CDR1 and CDR2 sequences are MNHEY and SMNVEV (reference sequence). For the CDR3, the DNA is TGTGCCAGCAGTTTAGGCCGAGCTAACTATGGCTACACCTTC. Amino acids: CASSLGRANYGYTF.

V usage is TRBV3-1 and J usage is TRBJ2-6; 8 bases map to TRBD1. CDR1 LGHDT and CDR2 YNNKEL come from the germline V gene (reference sequence). This CDR3 comprises 17 residues. After removal of 1 base from V and 2 bases from J, the junction contained 4 bases not matched to a gene. The CDR3 protein is CASSQVAGGAGANVLTF. In nucleotides, the CDR3 is TGTGCCAGCAGCCAAGTTGCAGGGGGCGCTGGGGCCAACGTCCTGACTTTC.

The chain recombines TRBV19 with TRBJ2-3; a possible D gene is TRBD1 (6 bases). The CDR3 is 13 residues long. Looked up from germline, CDR1 is LNHDA and CDR2 is SQIVND (reference sequence). The CDR3 DNA is TGTGCAGTGGGGGACATTGTGCGGGATACGCAGTATTTT. Translating it yields CAVGDIVRDTQYF.

CDR3 loop: CASSKGLPVGGSNQPQHF. The CDR3 bases are TGTGCCAGTAGTAAAGGCCTACCTGTCGGGGGGAGCAATCAGCCCCAGCATTTT. The genes are TRBV19 and TRBJ1-5; D perhaps matches TRBD1 (5 bases). There are 18 residues in the CDR3. CDR1 LNHDA and CDR2 SQIVND come from the germline V gene (reference sequence). V gave up 4 bases and J gave up 1 base, with 20 bases separating them.

In its sample, this clonotype was seen once. The chain carries TRBV5-4 and TRBJ2-3; possibly TRBD1 or TRBD2 for D (6 bases each). The V gene lost 6 bases and the J gene lost 4 bases, with 21 bases spanning the gap. The length of the CDR3 is 16 residues. Germline V gene lookup returns CDR1 SGHNT and CDR2 YYREEE (reference sequence). The CDR3 nucleotides read TGTGCCAGCACATCCCTCGGGGGCTACTCGTCAGATACGCAGTATTTT. Its protein product is CASTSLGGYSSDTQYF.

The chain uses TRBV18 and TRBJ1-1; D not certain. Trimming took off 6 bases at V and 2 bases at J, with 16 bases between the two ends. Per germline, CDR1 KGHSH and CDR2 LQKENI. This CDR3 region has 15 residues. The CDR3 here is CASSPRPRPNTEAFF. CDR3 bases: TGTGCCAGCTCGCCCCGCCCGCGACCTAACACTGAAGCTTTCTTT.

The V call is TRBV2, the J call TRBJ2-3, with a weak D call TRBD2 (6 bases). The germline V gene has CDR1 SNHLY and CDR2 FYNNEI. V was cut by 4 bases and J by 1 base, with 9 bases left in between. The length of the CDR3 is 14 residues. The CDR3 DNA is TGTGCCAGCAGTGGTTGGGGGGGCACAGATACGCAGTATTTT. Protein product: CASSGWGGTDTQYF.

The CDR3: CATSDPGTGANVLTF. CDR3 nucleotide sequence: TGTGCCACCAGTGACCCAGGGACTGGGGCCAACGTCCTGACTTTC. This sequence joins TRBV24-1 and TRBJ2-6; perhaps TRBD1 as D (5 bases). CDR3 length: 15 residues. V lost 4 bases and J 2 bases, leaving 8 bases between the germline ends. Germline CDR1 KGHDR, CDR2 SFDVKD.

V and J are TRBV7-8 and TRBJ1-2; D is undetermined. Germline CDR1 SGHVS, CDR2 FQNEAQ. Trimming removed 2 bases at V and 4 bases at J, with 11 bases between. The CDR3 has 14 amino acids. CDR3 DNA sequence: TGTGCCAGCAGCTTACTCATAGGCAGCTATGGCTACACCTTC. Its translation: CASSLLIGSYGYTF.